This entry concerns a single T cell receptor beta chain. It has no known antigen specificity. Base qualities are not at hand, and no much larger clone is one base apart. TCRbeta CDR3 regions were amplified from genomic DNA by means of the immunoSEQ Assay, a bias-controlled multiplex PCR. Processing in the source paper ran as follows. The number of nucleated cells in each sample was estimated from the amplification of reference gene primers within the assay. To quantify the absolute abundance of each unique TCRbeta CDR3 rearrangement, sequence reads were collapsed and filtered. Productive Simpson clonality was computed per sample as the square root of Simpson's diversity index over productive rearrangements. TCRdb provides this immuneACCESS table in a form limited to in-frame rearrangements. Some clones are lacking; in checked studies, under half of them reflect an unresolved V gene, and why the rest are absent is not known. The V and J calls and the clone size are those of that table, but D and trimming were determined from the DNA. This sample is represented by tens of thousands of clones; approximately 90% of them were singletons. Of the sample, under 4.5% is held by the ten largest clones.

This sample was included in a study of blood T cell repertoires in COVID-19 (dated by TCRdb to between 2020 and 2021). As for the study more broadly: Collaborator samples came from the United States, Italy and Spain and covered acute and convalescent phases of COVID-19. HLA class I and class II types, where available, came from metadata supplied by the sample provider rather than from assay-based typing. The dataset comprised deeply sampled blood TCRbeta repertoires from subjects exposed to, actively infected with, or recovered from COVID-19. The sample metadata nearly always contained a de-identified subject ID, COVID-19 status, age in years and sex. The repertoires were released in a freely available public database meant as a resource for research on the immune response to SARS-CoV-2. The prospective study material was composed of cDNA or gDNA derived from T cells, B-cell-depleted T cells, or PBMCs. Samples were obtained from the ongoing ImmuneRACE study (first 160 participants) and from over a thousand subjects provided by 6 global collaborators.

Including cysteine and phenylalanine, the CDR3 has 14 amino acids. The only DNA kept is the CDR3, 42 bases in frame from the first base. For CDR1 and CDR2, the germline V gene lists SGHTA and FQGNSA. V sheds 1 base and J sheds 8 bases, leaving 11 bases between their ends. Collaborating institutions collected whole blood in K2EDTA tubes following their own protocols. For TCRbeta analysis, collaborators shipped samples as frozen whole blood, isolated PBMCs, or DNA extracted from either of those sample types. On the study overall, not on this receptor specifically: How much clinical and demographic metadata was included differed by source and by participant, and the metadata was provided uncurated.

The clonotype originates from a man in his fifties or sixties with acute or convalescent COVID-19. The chain joins TRBV7-2 to TRBJ1-4; the D segment could be TRBD1, given 6 matching bases. The sequencing sample was made of peripheral blood. The CDR3 reads as follows: CASSLGGGGEKLFF. The base sequence is TGTGCCAGCAGCTTAGGAGGGGGAGGGGAAAAACTGTTTTTT.